The 21 T cell receptor beta chains below come from one sample, sequenced in a study of quantifying T cell responses using KT2 cells. Study summary: RNA was reverse transcribed with TCR alpha and beta constant-region primers.

A single-stranded UMI oligo with SP2 sequence was ligated to cDNA 3' ends. The first PCR ran 4 to 5 cycles with an equimolar RC1.1 and RC1.2 beta primer mix. TCRdb redid the calling of the UMI-ligation and nested PCR reads with MiXCR, one entry per CDR3 protein. The profile shows about 53,000 distinct CDR3 sequences, about 12% of them singletons. Sequences were obtained from PBMCs spiked with cells of the T cell clone KT2. These receptors were collected from a human donor.

This clonotype has a handful of counts. The chain has TRBV7-9 and TRBJ1-3; D remains unclear. V was cut by 5 bases and J by 0 bases, with 11 bases left in between. Per the germline V gene, CDR1 is SEHNR and CDR2 is FQNEAQ (reference sequence). CDR3 length equals 15 residues. This CDR3 reads CASSPHLSSGNTIYF. In nucleotides, the CDR3 is TGTGCCAGCAGCCCCCACTTGAGCTCTGGAAACACCATATATTTT.

There are a few counts of this clonotype. CDR3 in amino acids: CASTLPGGYTEAFF. The CDR3 nucleotides are TGTGCCAGCACCCTGCCGGGGGGTTACACTGAAGCTTTCTTT. The chain is built from TRBV6-6 and TRBJ1-1, with D perhaps TRBD1 (5 bases). Germline-derived CDR1 and CDR2 are MNHNY and SVGAGI (reference sequence). The CDR3 consists of 14 residues. Trimming removed 7 bases from V and 3 bases from J, with 15 bases in between.

The chain employs TRBV14 and TRBJ2-1; no clear D gene. Per germline, CDR1 SGHDN and CDR2 FVKESK. V was pared by 3 bases and J by 0 bases, with 3 bases between. The CDR3 is made up of 13 amino acids. In DNA, the CDR3 is TGTGCCAGCAGCCAGAGCTCCTACAATGAGCAGTTCTTC. Translation: CASSQSSYNEQFF.

This clonotype was detected ten times or more. This rearrangement joins TRBV29-1 to TRBJ1-1; the D is unclear. CDR3 length: 13 amino acids. The germline V and J ends were trimmed by 5 bases and 3 bases, with 13 bases remaining between them. Germline V lookup: CDR1 SQVTM, CDR2 ANQGSEA. CDR3: CSVTIGRDTEAFF. The CDR3 DNA reads as TGCAGCGTTACGATAGGTCGGGACACTGAAGCTTTCTTT.

This rearrangement joins TRBV20-1 to TRBJ1-4, with 7 bases that match TRBD1. The length of the CDR3 is 14 residues. Germline trimming cut 5 bases from V and 4 bases from J; bases unmatched to any gene: 7. Germline V gene lookup returns CDR1 DFQATT and CDR2 SNEGSKA (reference sequence). The CDR3 protein is CSAGDRAYNEKLFF. CDR3 sequence (DNA): TGCAGTGCTGGGGACAGAGCCTATAATGAAAAACTGTTTTTT.

This clonotype was counted only a few times. J is TRBJ2-1 and V is TRBV5-1, with TRBD2 matching over 8 bases. Germline CDR1 SGHRS, CDR2 YFSETQ. The CDR3 totals 15 residues. J gave up 4 bases and V 0 bases, and 3 bases lay outside the gene matches. The CDR3, as DNA: TGCGCCAGCAGCTTGGGCGGGGGGCCTTACAATGAGCAGTTCTTC. It is translated as CASSLGGGPYNEQFF.

This clonotype was seen only a few times. The junction differs from germline at one of its ends, possibly a read error. The chain has TRBV7-7 and TRBJ2-7; perhaps D is TRBD1 or TRBD2 (5 bases each). From germline, CDR1 is SSHAT and CDR2 FNYEAQ (reference sequence). The length of the CDR3 is 13 residues. CDR3 protein: CASSPRDGHEQYF. In DNA form, the CDR3 reads TGTGCTAGCAGCCCCCGGGACGGCCACGAGCAGTACTTC.

This clonotype was seen only a few times. V usage is TRBV6-5 and J usage is TRBJ1-2; TRBD1 agrees at 11 bases. The CDR3 covers 18 residues. The germline CDR1 and CDR2 sequences are MNHEY and SVGAGI. The J segment lost 2 bases and the V segment lost 1 base, leaving 9 bases of the junction unmatched. In DNA form, the CDR3 reads TGTGCCAGCAGTTACTTCGCGGGACAGGGGGGCCGAAACTATGGCTACACCTTC. Translation: CASSYFAGQGGRNYGYTF.

The chain couples TRBV12-3 or TRBV12-4 to TRBJ2-3; D may be TRBD2 (6 bases). The CDR3 is 15 residues long. V was trimmed by 6 bases and J by 5 bases, leaving 18 bases between them. The CDR3 coding sequence is TGTGCCAGCAGGCTGACTAGTTGGAACCAAGATACGCAGTATTTT. It is translated as CASRLTSWNQDTQYF.

This clonotype appeared a few times. The V and J genes are TRBV11-3 and TRBJ2-7; D assignment may be TRBD1 or TRBD2 (5 bases each). The V end lost 5 bases, the J end lost 2 bases, and 16 bases lay between the germline ends. Germline V gene sequence: CDR1 SGHNT, CDR2 YENEEA. The CDR3 spans 15 residues. Here the CDR3 reads CASSDRGRTTYEQYF. CDR3 DNA sequence: TGTGCCAGCAGCGACCGGGGCAGGACCACCTACGAGCAGTACTTC.

The rearrangement links TRBV29-1 to TRBJ2-2; D gene unclear. In germline, CDR1 is SQVTM, CDR2 ANQGSEA. V dropped 3 bases and J dropped 1 base, with 3 bases sitting between them. The CDR3 covers 12 residues. The CDR3 DNA is TGCAGCGTTGATCAGAACACCGGGGAGCTGTTTTTT. This gives the protein CSVDQNTGELFF.

This clonotype was counted a single time. CDR3 sequence: CASSYGQPMEQYF. CDR3 nucleotide sequence: TGTGCCAGCAGTTACGGACAGCCCATGGAGCAGTACTTC. The V gene is TRBV6-5, the J gene TRBJ2-7; TRBD1 might be the D (6 bases). V was clipped by 2 bases and J by 7 bases, with 12 bases between them. This CDR3 contains 13 residues. Germline-derived CDR1 and CDR2 are MNHEY and SVGAGI.

As DNA, the CDR3 is TGCGCCAGCAGCTTGGTCCCCGGGCTAGCGAGCCAAGAGACCCAGTACTTC. It encodes CASSLVPGLASQETQYF. V gene TRBV5-1 combines with J gene TRBJ2-5; weak D call: TRBD2 (6 bases). CDR3 length: 17 residues. Germline V gene data show CDR1 as SGHRS and CDR2 as YFSETQ. Trimming took 0 bases from V and 1 from J, leaving 16 bases between them.

The chain joins TRBV12-3 or TRBV12-4 to TRBJ1-2; tentative D call: TRBD1 (6 bases). V was trimmed by 3 bases and J by 9 bases, leaving 20 bases between them. The CDR3 contains 15 residues. The CDR3 DNA is TGTGCCAGCAGTTTCGGGGCAGGGGAGAGATGGAGCTACACCTTC. Residues: CASSFGAGERWSYTF.

This clonotype came up a few times. The chain links TRBV7-2 to TRBJ2-5; D is unclear. V was trimmed by 3 bases and J by 5 bases, leaving 10 bases between them. In germline, CDR1 is SGHTA, CDR2 FQGNSA. The CDR3 has 13 residues. The CDR3 is CASSFRGLETQYF. In DNA form, the CDR3 reads TGTGCCAGCAGCTTCCGAGGATTGGAGACCCAGTACTTC.

This chain connects TRBV20-1 to TRBJ2-5; D not resolved. The V end lost 5 bases, the J end lost 1 base, and 5 bases lay between the germline ends. Germline loops: CDR1 DFQATT, CDR2 SNEGSKA (reference sequence). This CDR3 has 11 residues. The CDR3 DNA reads TGCAGTGCTGGTCCCCAAGAGACCCAGTACTTC. It specifies CSAGPQETQYF.

This clonotype turned up a few times. The chain uses TRBV20-1 and TRBJ2-7; 11 bases are shared with TRBD2. CDR1 and CDR2 (germline): DFQATT, SNEGSKA (reference sequence). The CDR3 has 16 amino acids. The junction had 12 bases not matched to a gene; V was cut back by 6 bases and J by 2 bases. Here the CDR3 reads CSALSSSGRYPYEQYF. CDR3 coding DNA: TGCAGTGCCCTTTCTTCTAGCGGGAGGTATCCCTACGAGCAGTACTTC.

V usage is TRBV6-2 or TRBV6-3 and J usage is TRBJ2-7; 10 bases align to TRBD1. Germline loops: CDR1 MNHEY, CDR2 SVGEGT. J lost 13 bases, V lost 8 bases, and 11 bases had no gene match. The CDR3 extends over 12 amino acids. CDR3 residues: CASVPGTGEVYF. DNA of the CDR3: TGTGCCAGCGTCCCCGGGACAGGGGAAGTTTACTTC.

In this sample, this clonotype turned up a few times. This chain uses TRBV20-1 with TRBJ2-3; 9 nucleotides agree with TRBD2. V shed 0 bases, J shed 1 base, and the junction held 5 bases outside the gene matches. CDR1 DFQATT and CDR2 SNEGSKA come from the germline V gene (reference sequence). This CDR3 has 16 amino acids. The CDR3 nucleotides are TGCAGTGCTAGAGAGTTCCGGACTAGCGGCACAGATACGCAGTATTTT. Translating it yields CSAREFRTSGTDTQYF.

This clonotype was counted many times. The chain joins TRBV23-1 to TRBJ2-1; TRBD1 agrees at 8 bases. TRBV23-1 is marked as an open reading frame, function uncertain. V was pared by 2 bases and J by 6 bases, with 6 bases of the junction left unmatched. The CDR3 loop spans 15 amino acids. CDR3 DNA sequence: TGCGCCAGCAGTCAACAGGGGGCAGGGGGCAATGAGCAGTTCTTC. Translated: CASSQQGAGGNEQFF.

The chain uses TRBV6-1 and TRBJ1-1; the D is unclear. The CDR3 sequence is 13 residues long. Germline CDR1 MNHNS, CDR2 SASEGT. V gave up 0 bases and J gave up 1 base, with 3 bases separating them. CDR3 bases: TGTGCCAGCAGTGAAGCGGAGAACACTGAAGCTTTCTTT. This sequence encodes CASSEAENTEAFF.